The 23 T cell receptor beta chains below come from one sample, sequenced in a study of shared clonotypes between healthy human individuals. Only in-frame clones appear in the TCRdb table, and some are missing; sequencing was by immunoSEQ multiplex PCR. The table records a few million clones, 95% of them present only once. The specimen sequenced was naive CD4+ T cells sorted from blood. The subset was: CD45RA+ positively selected. These TCRs come from a man aged 18 to 29 in good health.

V usage is TRBV28 and J usage is TRBJ1-6; the D gene is possibly TRBD1 (5 bases). Per the germline V gene, CDR1 is MDHEN and CDR2 is SYDVKM. Trimming pared 5 bases from V and 11 bases from J, leaving 16 bases between. This CDR3 has 14 residues. CDR3 sequence (DNA): TGTGCCAGCAGTGCCCGGGACCTTCACACACCCCTCCACTTT. It is translated as CASSARDLHTPLHF.

As for this clone: At the DNA level, this CDR3 is encoded by other sequences in the same sample as well. The chain has TRBV19 and TRBJ2-7; D may be TRBD2 (6 bases). Trimming left V 4 bases short and J 2 bases short, with 12 bases between. Germline assignment: CDR1 LNHDA and CDR2 SQIVND (reference sequence). This CDR3 has 14 amino acids. This CDR3 is CASSTGTGAYEQYF. The CDR3, as DNA: TGTGCCAGTAGTACCGGGACGGGGGCCTACGAGCAGTACTTC.

The CDR3 loop reads CASSFRQGDSTDTQYF. The CDR3 DNA sequence: TGTGCCAGCAGTTTCCGACAGGGAGATAGCACAGATACGCAGTATTTT. The chain uses TRBV28 and TRBJ2-3; 7 bases fit TRBD1. The CDR3 extends over 16 amino acids. Germline V gives CDR1 MDHEN, CDR2 SYDVKM. The V segment lost 3 bases and the J segment 0 bases; nucleotides outside the gene matches: 6.

The CDR3 DNA is TGTGCCATCAGTGACATCGGAGCGGAGGGGTTCTTC. This encodes CAISDIGAEGFF. The chain uses TRBV10-3 and TRBJ2-1; a possible D gene is TRBD2 (6 bases). Per the germline V gene, CDR1 is ENHRY and CDR2 is SYGVKD. V was shortened by 3 bases and J by 15 bases, with 15 bases between the two germline ends. The CDR3 length is 12 residues.

The genes are TRBV6-5 and TRBJ2-7, with D unresolved. Germline CDR1 MNHEY, CDR2 SVGAGI. This CDR3 has 13 residues. Trimming shortened V by 7 bases and J by 2 bases, and 12 bases separated the two germline ends. DNA for the CDR3: TGTGCCAGCACCCCGCCAGGAGCCTACGAGCAGTACTTC. Its protein product is CASTPPGAYEQYF.

The gene calls are TRBV18 and TRBJ1-3, with TRBD1 as a possible D gene (6 bases). Trimming cost V 7 bases and J 2 bases, with 18 bases left between them. CDR1 is KGHSH, CDR2 LQKENI, per germline. The CDR3 consists of 16 residues. The CDR3 nucleotides read TGTGCCAGCTTACCGGACAGTCTATTCCCTGGAAACACCATATATTTT. As protein: CASLPDSLFPGNTIYF.

A note on this clone: Other DNA variants within this sample encode the same CDR3. This sequence joins TRBV9 and TRBJ2-2; D remains ambiguous. The CDR3 consists of 15 residues. Germline values: CDR1 SGDLS, CDR2 YYNGEE. Trimming shortened V by 2 bases and J by 0 bases, and 8 bases separated the two germline ends. CDR3 region: CASSVAGPNTGELFF. The CDR3, as DNA: TGTGCCAGCAGCGTGGCCGGGCCGAACACCGGGGAGCTGTTTTTT.

Of note for this clone: The same CDR3 is also encoded by other DNA sequences in this sample. The V call is TRBV10-3, the J call TRBJ2-4; D is uncertain. The germline CDR1 and CDR2 sequences are ENHRY and SYGVKD. The V and J ends lost 0 bases and 5 bases respectively, with 8 bases between them. The CDR3 runs 14 residues. The CDR3 DNA sequence: TGTGCCATCAGTGAGTCTGGCGGTGAAAACATTCAGTACTTC. Its protein product is CAISESGGENIQYF.

This clone was found once. V and J are TRBV28 and TRBJ1-2; D is ambiguous. CDR3 size: 15 residues. Deletions cut 2 bases from V and 0 bases from J, with 10 bases between. CDR1 MDHEN and CDR2 SYDVKM come from the germline V gene. For the CDR3, the DNA is TGTGCCAGCAGTTTACGACGGCTAGCTAACTATGGCTACACCTTC. Translation: CASSLRRLANYGYTF.

J is TRBJ2-7 and V is TRBV6-1; 7 bases are shared with TRBD1. The J segment lost 5 bases and the V segment lost 5 bases, leaving 9 bases of the junction unmatched. The CDR3 spans 14 residues. The germline V gene has CDR1 MNHNS and CDR2 SASEGT. CDR3 loop: CASSLQGKEHEQYF. The DNA for the CDR3 is TGTGCCAGCAGTCTACAGGGGAAGGAACACGAGCAGTACTTC.

This chain connects TRBV10-1 to TRBJ2-7, with 8 bases lining up with TRBD2. CDR1 is WNHNN and CDR2 is SYGVQD in the germline V gene (reference sequence). The length of the CDR3 is 14 residues. The V and J ends lost 5 bases and 6 bases, in that order; junction bases with no gene match: 9. The CDR3: CASSPRPGGVEQYF. The CDR3 region has the DNA TGCGCCAGCAGTCCCAGGCCCGGGGGGGTCGAGCAGTACTTC.

CDR3 protein: CAWRPGPGFTTNEKLFF. In DNA, the CDR3 is TGTGCCTGGAGACCGGGCCCGGGGTTTACGACTAATGAAAAACTGTTTTTT. The chain uses TRBV30 and TRBJ1-4; D remains ambiguous. The germline V and J ends were trimmed by 3 bases and 2 bases, with 19 bases remaining between them. Looked up from germline, CDR1 is GTSNPN and CDR2 is SVGIG (reference sequence). This CDR3 region has 17 residues.

The chain couples TRBV25-1 to TRBJ1-4; D is uncertain. CDR1 is MGHDK and CDR2 is SYGVNS in the germline V gene. CDR3 length: 11 amino acids. Deletions cut 9 bases from V and 4 bases from J, with 6 bases between. This CDR3 reads CARSGNEKLFF. Here the CDR3 DNA reads TGTGCCAGGTCGGGTAATGAAAAACTGTTTTTT.

As concerns this clone: Other nucleotide sequences from this sample produce the same CDR3. The chain carries TRBV9 and TRBJ1-3, with D perhaps TRBD1 (6 bases). Deletions cut 1 base from V and 1 base from J, with 6 bases between. CDR3 length equals 14 residues. Germline values: CDR1 SGDLS, CDR2 YYNGEE. The CDR3 DNA sequence: TGTGCCAGCAGCGTAACAGGGTCTGGAAACACCATATATTTT. This encodes CASSVTGSGNTIYF.

The chain is built from TRBV11-2 and TRBJ2-5; tentative D call: TRBD2 (7 bases). CDR3 length: 16 amino acids. With 5 bases removed from V and 7 bases from J, the gap between germline ends came to 23 bases. The germline CDR1 and CDR2 sequences are SGHAT and FQNNGV. The CDR3 loop is CASSERGTMKGGTQYF. The CDR3 DNA follows: TGTGCCAGCAGCGAACGTGGGACTATGAAGGGGGGGACCCAGTACTTC.

The genes are TRBV30 and TRBJ2-2; tentatively, D is TRBD1 (5 bases). V gave up 0 bases and J gave up 6 bases, with 8 bases separating them. This CDR3 comprises 13 residues. CDR1 GTSNPN and CDR2 SVGIG come from the germline V gene (reference sequence). The CDR3 coding sequence is TGTGCCTGGAGTGTACAACAGGCCGGGGAGCTGTTTTTT. It yields the protein CAWSVQQAGELFF.

V and J are TRBV7-8 and TRBJ2-7; tentative D call: TRBD1 (6 bases). This CDR3 is built from 12 residues. Germline V CDR1 and CDR2: SGHVS, FQNEAQ. Trimming shortened V by 6 bases and J by 3 bases, and 9 bases separated the two germline ends. The CDR3 is CASSHRDYEQYF. The CDR3 DNA reads TGTGCCAGCAGTCACAGGGACTACGAGCAGTACTTC.

This clone was seen just once. The rearrangement uses TRBV27 and TRBJ2-7; 9 bases match TRBD1. J gave up 4 bases and V 6 bases, and 7 bases lay outside the gene matches. This CDR3 comprises 14 residues. Germline values: CDR1 MNHEY, CDR2 SMNVEV (reference sequence). The CDR3, as DNA: TGTGCCAGCAGGCGGGGACAGGGAAGGTACGAGCAGTACTTC. It yields the protein CASRRGQGRYEQYF.

The rearrangement uses TRBV5-6 and TRBJ1-2; D unclear. Germline assignment: CDR1 SGHDT and CDR2 YYEEEE. The CDR3 contains 14 residues. V lost 0 bases, J lost 6 bases, and 12 bases lay in between. The CDR3 nucleotides read TGTGCCAGCAGCTTGGCCAAGGGCAACCATGGCTACACCTTC. This codes for CASSLAKGNHGYTF.

CDR3 bases: TGTGCCTGGAGTGTAACCAGGGTGAGGAATCAGCCCCAGCATTTT. This encodes CAWSVTRVRNQPQHF. The chain couples TRBV30 to TRBJ1-5; a possible D gene is TRBD1 (5 bases). Germline CDR1 GTSNPN, CDR2 SVGIG (reference sequence). This CDR3 is built from 15 residues. V dropped 0 bases and J dropped 4 bases, with 13 bases sitting between them.

CDR3 loop: CASSPDVQASYEQYF. CDR3 coding DNA: TGTGCCAGCTCACCCGACGTCCAGGCCTCCTACGAGCAGTACTTC. The V gene is TRBV18, the J gene TRBJ2-7; D gene ambiguous. V was clipped by 3 bases and J by 0 bases, with 12 bases between them. The CDR3 is made up of 15 amino acids. Germline V gene sequence: CDR1 KGHSH, CDR2 LQKENI. Complete variable domain (other parts from reference TRBV18 and TRBJ2-7): NAGVMQNPRHLVRRRGQEARLRCSPMKGHSHVYWYRQLPEEGLKFMVYLQKENIIDESGMPKERFSAEFPKEGPSILRIQQVVRGDSAAYFCASSPDVQASYEQYFGPGTRLTVT.

The genes are TRBV10-1 and TRBJ2-4; 9 bases align to TRBD2. V was pared by 8 bases and J by 5 bases, with 4 bases of the junction left unmatched. The length of the CDR3 is 13 residues. Germline lookup yields CDR1 WNHNN and CDR2 SYGVQD (reference sequence). The CDR3 sequence: CASPLAGQNIQYF. The CDR3 coding sequence is TGCGCCAGCCCCCTAGCGGGACAAAACATTCAGTACTTC.

V usage is TRBV7-8 and J usage is TRBJ2-2; D gene unclear. This CDR3 is built from 15 residues. Trimming removed 3 bases from V and 2 bases from J, with 10 bases in between. CDR1 and CDR2 (germline): SGHVS, FQNEAQ. The CDR3 DNA sequence: TGTGCCAGCAGCTTCCGTGACTTTAACACCGGGGAGCTGTTTTTT. Residues: CASSFRDFNTGELFF.